This T cell receptor beta chain was recovered during a study of OX40 agonist ivuxolimab in advanced cancers. Profiling relied on immunoSEQ multiplex PCR, and the TCRdb table lists in-frame clones only, not all of them. The sample yields fewer than 90,000 clones, 70% to 90% seen once. Blood samples were obtained at baseline, cycle 4 day 1, and cycle 7 day 1. The sequenced sample was CD4+ or CD8+ T cells sorted from blood, obtained in a trial of the OX40 agonist ivuxolimab. The sequence came from an adult with an advanced solid tumor such as melanoma, head and neck, liver or kidney cancer.

The CDR3 bases are TGCGCCAGCAGCCTCGGGGGTCGTTCCTACAATGAGCAGTTCTTC. Protein sequence: CASSLGGRSYNEQFF. V usage is TRBV5-1 and J usage is TRBJ2-1, with D possibly TRBD2 on 6 matching bases. V was trimmed by 4 bases and J by 1 base, leaving 12 bases between them. The CDR3 runs 15 residues. The V gene's germline CDR1 is SGHRS and CDR2 YFSETQ.